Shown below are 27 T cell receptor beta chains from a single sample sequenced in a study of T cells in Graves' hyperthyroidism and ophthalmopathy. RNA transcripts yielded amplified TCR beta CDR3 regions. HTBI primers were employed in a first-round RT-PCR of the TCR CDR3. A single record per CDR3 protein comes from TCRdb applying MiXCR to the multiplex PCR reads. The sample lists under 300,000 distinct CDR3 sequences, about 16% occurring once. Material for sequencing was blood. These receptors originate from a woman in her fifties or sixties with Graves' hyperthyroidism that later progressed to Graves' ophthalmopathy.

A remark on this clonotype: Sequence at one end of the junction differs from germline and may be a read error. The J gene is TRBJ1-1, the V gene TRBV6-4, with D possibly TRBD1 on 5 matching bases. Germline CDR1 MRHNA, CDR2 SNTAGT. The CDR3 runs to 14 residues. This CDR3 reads CASSDLLGGSEAFF. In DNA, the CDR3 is TGTGCCAGCAGTGACCTCCTCGGGGGTTCTGAGGCTTTCTTT.

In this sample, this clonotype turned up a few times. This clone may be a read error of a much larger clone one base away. The CDR3 reads CASSFRFTGGSNQPQRF. CDR3 coding DNA: TGTGCCAGCAGTTTCCGGTTTACAGGCGGGAGCAATCAGCCCCAGCGTTTT. J is TRBJ1-5 and V is TRBV12-3 or TRBV12-4; TRBD1 is a possible D gene (5 bases). The CDR3 runs to 17 residues.

CDR3 DNA: TGTGCCAGCAGCGGGAACCGGGACACTCAGGTTTCCTACGAGCAGTACTTC. This encodes CASSGNRDTQVSYEQYF. The chain recombines TRBV7-9 with TRBJ2-7; D possibly corresponds to TRBD1 (6 bases). Germline V gene sequence: CDR1 SEHNR, CDR2 FQNEAQ (reference sequence). V was cut by 5 bases and J by 1 base, with 21 bases left in between. CDR3 size: 17 residues. The whole variable domain, filled in from reference TRBV7-9 and TRBJ2-7, reads DTGVSQNPRHKITKRGQNVTFRCDPISEHNRLYWYRQTLGQGPEFLTYFQNEAQLEKSRLLSDRFSAERPKGSFSTLEIQRTEQGDSAMYLCASSGNRDTQVSYEQYFGPGTRLTVT.

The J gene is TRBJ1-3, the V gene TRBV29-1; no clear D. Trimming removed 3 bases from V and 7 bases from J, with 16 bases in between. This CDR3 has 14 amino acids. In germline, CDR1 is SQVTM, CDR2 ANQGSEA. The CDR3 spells CSVDSAASPNTIYF. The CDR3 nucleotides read TGCAGCGTTGACTCTGCCGCATCCCCGAACACCATATATTTT.

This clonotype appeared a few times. CDR3 protein: CATSDPEWGSGANVLTF. CDR3 nucleotides: TGTGCCACCAGTGACCCTGAGTGGGGCTCTGGGGCCAACGTCCTGACTTTC. The chain employs TRBV24-1 and TRBJ2-6, with D hard to call. Trimming shortened V by 4 bases and J by 0 bases, and 12 bases separated the two germline ends. The CDR3 is 17 residues long. In germline, CDR1 is KGHDR, CDR2 SFDVKD.

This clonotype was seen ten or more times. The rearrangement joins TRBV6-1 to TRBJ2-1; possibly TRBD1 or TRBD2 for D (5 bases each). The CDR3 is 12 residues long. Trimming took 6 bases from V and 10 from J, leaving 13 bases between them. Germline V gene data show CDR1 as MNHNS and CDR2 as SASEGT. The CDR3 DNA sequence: TGTGCCAGCAGGAGAGGGGTTTGGGAGCAGTTCTTC. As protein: CASRRGVWEQFF.

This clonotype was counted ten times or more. DNA of the CDR3: TGTGCCAGCAGAAATGGAGCCAGGGGGACTGAAGCTTTCTTT. Protein sequence: CASRNGARGTEAFF. The gene calls are TRBV12-3 or TRBV12-4 and TRBJ1-1, with 7 bases identical to TRBD1. After removal of 6 bases from V and 5 bases from J, the junction contained 9 bases not matched to a gene. This CDR3 comprises 14 residues.

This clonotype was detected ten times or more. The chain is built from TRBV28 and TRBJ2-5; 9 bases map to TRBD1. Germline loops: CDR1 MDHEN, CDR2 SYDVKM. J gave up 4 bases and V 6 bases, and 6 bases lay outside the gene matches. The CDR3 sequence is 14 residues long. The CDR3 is CASRPTGGVETQYF. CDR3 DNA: TGTGCCAGCAGGCCGACAGGGGGAGTAGAGACCCAGTACTTC. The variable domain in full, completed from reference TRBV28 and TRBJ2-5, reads DVKVTQSSRYLVKRTGEKVFLECVQDMDHENMFWYRQDPGLGLRLIYFSYDVKMKEKGDIPEGYSVSREKKERFSLILESASTNQTSMYLCASRPTGGVETQYFGPGTRLLVL.

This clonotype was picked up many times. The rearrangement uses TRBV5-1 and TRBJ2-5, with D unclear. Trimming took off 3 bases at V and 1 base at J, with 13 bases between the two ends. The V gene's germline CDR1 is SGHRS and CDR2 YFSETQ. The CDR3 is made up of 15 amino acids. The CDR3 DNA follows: TGCGCCAGCAGCTCCACGGTTTTAGGCCAAGAGACCCAGTACTTC. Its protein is CASSSTVLGQETQYF.

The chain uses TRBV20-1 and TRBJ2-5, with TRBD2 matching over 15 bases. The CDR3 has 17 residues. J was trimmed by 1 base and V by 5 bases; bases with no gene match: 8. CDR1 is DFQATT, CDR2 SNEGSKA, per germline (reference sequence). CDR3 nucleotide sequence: TGCAGTGCTGGGACTAGCGGGAGGCCAAGGACCCAAGAGACCCAGTACTTC. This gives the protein CSAGTSGRPRTQETQYF.

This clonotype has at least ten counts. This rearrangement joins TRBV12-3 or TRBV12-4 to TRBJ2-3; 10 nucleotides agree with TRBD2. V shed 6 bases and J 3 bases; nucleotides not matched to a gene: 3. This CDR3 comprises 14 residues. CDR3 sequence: CASSRTSGTDTQYF. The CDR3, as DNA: TGTGCCAGCAGCCGGACTAGCGGTACAGATACGCAGTATTTT.

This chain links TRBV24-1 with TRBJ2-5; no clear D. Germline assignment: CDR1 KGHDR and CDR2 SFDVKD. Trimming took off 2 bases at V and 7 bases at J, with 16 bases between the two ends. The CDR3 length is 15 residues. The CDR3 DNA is TGTGCCACCAGTGATTCTGATCCGGGCGTCCGGACCCAGTACTTC. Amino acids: CATSDSDPGVRTQYF.

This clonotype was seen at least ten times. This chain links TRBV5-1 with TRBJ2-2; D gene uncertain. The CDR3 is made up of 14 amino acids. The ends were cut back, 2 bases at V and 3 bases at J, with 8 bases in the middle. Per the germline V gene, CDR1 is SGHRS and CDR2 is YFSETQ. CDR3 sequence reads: CASSFWEYTGELFF. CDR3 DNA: TGCGCCAGCAGCTTCTGGGAATACACCGGGGAGCTGTTTTTT.

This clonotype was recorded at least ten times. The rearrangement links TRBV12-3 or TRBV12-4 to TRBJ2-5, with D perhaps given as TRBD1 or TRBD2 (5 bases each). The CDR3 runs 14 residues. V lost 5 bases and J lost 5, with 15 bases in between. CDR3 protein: CASSPGPGGETQYF. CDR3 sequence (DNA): TGTGCCAGCAGTCCGGGACCCGGTGGGGAGACCCAGTACTTC.

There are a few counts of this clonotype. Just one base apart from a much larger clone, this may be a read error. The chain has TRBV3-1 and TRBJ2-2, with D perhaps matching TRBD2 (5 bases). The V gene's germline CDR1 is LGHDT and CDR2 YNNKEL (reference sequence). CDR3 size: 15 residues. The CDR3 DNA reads TGTGCCAGCAGCCACGAGGGCGTGAACACCGGGGAGCCGTTTTTT. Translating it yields CASSHEGVNTGEPFF.

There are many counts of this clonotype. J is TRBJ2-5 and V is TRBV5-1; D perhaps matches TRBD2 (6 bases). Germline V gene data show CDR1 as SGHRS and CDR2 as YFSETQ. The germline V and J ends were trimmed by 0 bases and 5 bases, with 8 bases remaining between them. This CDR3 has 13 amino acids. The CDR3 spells CASSLGRGETQYF. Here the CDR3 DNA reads TGCGCCAGCAGCTTGGGACGGGGGGAGACCCAGTACTTC.

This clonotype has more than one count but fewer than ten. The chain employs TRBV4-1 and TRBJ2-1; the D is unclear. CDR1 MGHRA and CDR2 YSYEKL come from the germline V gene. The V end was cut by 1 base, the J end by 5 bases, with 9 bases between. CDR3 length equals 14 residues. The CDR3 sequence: CASSQAIRNNEQFF. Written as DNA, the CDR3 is TGCGCCAGCAGCCAAGCAATCCGAAACAATGAGCAGTTCTTC.

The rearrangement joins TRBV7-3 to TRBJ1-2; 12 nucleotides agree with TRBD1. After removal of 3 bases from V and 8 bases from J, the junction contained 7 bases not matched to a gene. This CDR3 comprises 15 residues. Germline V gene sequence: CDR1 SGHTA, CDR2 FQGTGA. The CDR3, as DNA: TGTGCCAGCAGCTTTTCCGGGACAGGGGGCGAAGGCTACACCTTC. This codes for CASSFSGTGGEGYTF.

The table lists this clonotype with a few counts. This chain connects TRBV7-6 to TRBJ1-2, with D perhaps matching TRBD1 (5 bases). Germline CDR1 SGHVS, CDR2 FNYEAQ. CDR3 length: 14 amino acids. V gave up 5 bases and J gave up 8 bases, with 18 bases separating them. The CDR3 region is CASSPGPSRSGYTF. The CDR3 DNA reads TGTGCCAGCAGCCCGGGGCCCAGTCGCTCGGGCTACACCTTC.

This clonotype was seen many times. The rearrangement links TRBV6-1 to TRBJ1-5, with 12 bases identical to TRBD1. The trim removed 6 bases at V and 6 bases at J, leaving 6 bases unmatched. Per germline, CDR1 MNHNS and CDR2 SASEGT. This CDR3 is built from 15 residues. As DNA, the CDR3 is TGTGCCAGCAGGGTAGGGACAGGGGGCGGTCAGCCCCAGCATTTT. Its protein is CASRVGTGGGQPQHF.

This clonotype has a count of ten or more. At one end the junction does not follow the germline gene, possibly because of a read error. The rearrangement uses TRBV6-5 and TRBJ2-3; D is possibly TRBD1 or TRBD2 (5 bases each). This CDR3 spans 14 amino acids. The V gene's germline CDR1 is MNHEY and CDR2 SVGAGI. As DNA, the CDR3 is TGTGCCAACAGTTACTCGAGAGTTGAGGGGCCGCAGTATTTT. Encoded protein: CANSYSRVEGPQYF.

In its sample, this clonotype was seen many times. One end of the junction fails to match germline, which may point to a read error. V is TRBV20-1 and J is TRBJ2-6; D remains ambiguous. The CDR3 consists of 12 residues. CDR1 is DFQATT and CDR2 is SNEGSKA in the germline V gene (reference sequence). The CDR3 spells CSAKSGRKKDSF. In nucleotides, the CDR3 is TGCAGTGCCAAATCGGGTAGAAAAAAAGATTCTTTC.

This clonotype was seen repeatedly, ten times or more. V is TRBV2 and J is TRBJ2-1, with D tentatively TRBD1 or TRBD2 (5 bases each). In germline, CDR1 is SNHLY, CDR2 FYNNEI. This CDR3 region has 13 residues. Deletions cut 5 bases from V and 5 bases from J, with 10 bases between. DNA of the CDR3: TGTGCCAGCAGTTCGGGACCAAACAATGAGCAGTTCTTC. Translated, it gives CASSSGPNNEQFF.

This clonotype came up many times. The CDR3 DNA sequence: TGTGCCAGCAGCCAAGCTAAACCAGCCCCAACCGGGGAGCTGTTTTTT. Encoded protein: CASSQAKPAPTGELFF. The rearrangement links TRBV3-1 to TRBJ2-2; D uncertain. The CDR3 is 16 amino acids. Trimming stripped 1 base from V and 5 bases from J, with 14 bases between. Germline V lookup: CDR1 LGHDT, CDR2 YNNKEL (reference sequence). The variable domain in full, with the rest retrieved from reference TRBV3-1 and TRBJ2-2, is DTAVSQTPKYLVTQMGNDKSIKCEQNLGHDTMYWYKQDSKKFLKIMFSYNNKELIINETVPNRFSPKSPDKAHLNLHINSLELGDSAVYFCASSQAKPAPTGELFFGEGSRLTVL.

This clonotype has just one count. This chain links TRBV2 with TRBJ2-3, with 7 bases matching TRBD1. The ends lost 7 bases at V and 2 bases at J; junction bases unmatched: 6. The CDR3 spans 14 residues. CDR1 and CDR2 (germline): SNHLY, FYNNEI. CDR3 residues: CASKGGNPTDTQYF. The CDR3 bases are TGTGCCAGCAAAGGGGGCAACCCCACAGATACGCAGTATTTT.

In nucleotides, the CDR3 is TGCAGTGCTATACTGGGACAAACCAATCAGCCCCAGCATTTT. Translated: CSAILGQTNQPQHF. The J gene is TRBJ1-5, the V gene TRBV20-1; D might be TRBD1 (6 bases). V lost 4 bases and J lost 3, with 13 bases in between. Germline CDR1 and CDR2: DFQATT and SNEGSKA (reference sequence). The CDR3 sequence is 14 residues long.

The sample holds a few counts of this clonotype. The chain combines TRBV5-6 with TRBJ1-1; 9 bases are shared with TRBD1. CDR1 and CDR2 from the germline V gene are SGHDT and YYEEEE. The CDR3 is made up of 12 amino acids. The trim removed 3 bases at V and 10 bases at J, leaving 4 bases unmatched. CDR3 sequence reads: CASSSTGGRAFF. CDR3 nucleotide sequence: TGTGCCAGCAGCTCCACAGGGGGCCGAGCTTTCTTT.